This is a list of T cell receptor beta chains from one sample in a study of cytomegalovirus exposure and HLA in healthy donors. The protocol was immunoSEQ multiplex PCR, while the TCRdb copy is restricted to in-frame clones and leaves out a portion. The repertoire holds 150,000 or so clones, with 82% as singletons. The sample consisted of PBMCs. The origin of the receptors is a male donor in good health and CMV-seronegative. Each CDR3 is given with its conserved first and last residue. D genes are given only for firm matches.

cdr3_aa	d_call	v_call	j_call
CASSINPTPGDTQYF	-	TRBV19	TRBJ2-3
CASIRGTRDSYEQYF	-	TRBV6-6	TRBJ2-7
CASSYSQTAAPYEQYF	-	TRBV6-5	TRBJ2-7
CASSPGVSRDTQYF	-	TRBV18	TRBJ2-3
CASSLGLAGEGEQFF	TRBD2	TRBV5-1	TRBJ2-1
CASSVTSGGSTDTQYF	TRBD2	TRBV9	TRBJ2-3
CASRTLAYEQYF	-	TRBV27	-
CASTRRQGWGGELFF	TRBD1	TRBV7-2	TRBJ2-2
CASTTPRDTSSYNSPLHF	-	TRBV21-1	TRBJ1-6
CASSDPRDSPLHF	-	TRBV2	TRBJ1-6
CASSLTAGGSYNEQFF	TRBD2	TRBV5-4	TRBJ2-1
CASSFFIAGRKIQYF	TRBD2	TRBV5-6	TRBJ2-3
CASSMSRADEQFF	-	TRBV19	TRBJ2-1
CSALQQGAAIGELFF	TRBD1	TRBV29-1	TRBJ2-2
CASSMWVLETGDTQYF	-	TRBV5-4	TRBJ2-3
CASSLEYGKLFF	-	TRBV19	TRBJ1-4
CASRPPGQITGELFF	TRBD1	TRBV19	TRBJ2-2
CASSQDISSVRVWAFF	-	TRBV4-2	TRBJ1-1
CASSQTDRVAPYEQYF	TRBD1	TRBV23-1	TRBJ2-7
CASGPGQGREKLFF	TRBD1	TRBV12-5	TRBJ1-4
CASSPGLASEQYF	TRBD2	TRBV11-3	TRBJ2-7
CASSATGIGNSPLHF	-	TRBV6-1	TRBJ1-6
CASSLTGQNSPLHF	-	TRBV5-1	TRBJ1-6
CASSLAMDSLVLSYEQYF	-	TRBV7-2	TRBJ2-7